Shown below are 16 T cell receptor beta chains from a single sample sequenced in a study of cytomegalovirus exposure and HLA in healthy donors. Primers included in the PCR were 60 Vbeta and 13 Jbeta primers. TCRdb's table, derived via immunoSEQ multiplex PCR, lists solely in-frame clones and lacks some. The sample shows fewer than 200,000 clones, 81% of them seen only once. Sequenced material: PBMCs. These receptors were collected from a young woman in good health and CMV-seropositive.

V and J are TRBV5-1 and TRBJ1-5, with TRBD1 identical over 8 bases. This CDR3 has 15 residues. CDR1 is SGHRS, CDR2 YFSETQ, per germline. V trimming: 3 bases; J trimming: 7 bases; junction bases outside the gene matches: 9. The CDR3 loop is CASSWGTGGEQPQHF. CDR3 coding DNA: TGCGCCAGCAGCTGGGGGACAGGAGGGGAACAGCCCCAGCATTTT.

The J gene is TRBJ1-1, the V gene TRBV5-6, with D unclear. With 3 bases removed from V and 1 base from J, the gap between germline ends came to 13 bases. This CDR3 contains 15 residues. Germline V gene data show CDR1 as SGHDT and CDR2 as YYEEEE. DNA for the CDR3: TGTGCCAGCAGCTCAACGAAGGGAGGGAACACTGAAGCTTTCTTT. Protein product: CASSSTKGGNTEAFF.

The chain is built from TRBV27 and TRBJ1-2, with D perhaps TRBD1 (5 bases). Germline V gives CDR1 MNHEY, CDR2 SMNVEV (reference sequence). The CDR3 loop spans 14 amino acids. V lost 5 bases and J lost 6, with 16 bases in between. As DNA, the CDR3 is TGTGCCAGCAGTACCTCCGGACGGGGGGATGGCTACACCTTC. It translates to CASSTSGRGDGYTF.

The V gene is TRBV7-9, the J gene TRBJ2-1; D may be TRBD1 (5 bases). Trimming left V 3 bases short and J 5 bases short, with 14 bases between. CDR1 is SEHNR and CDR2 is FQNEAQ in the germline V gene (reference sequence). The CDR3 is made up of 15 amino acids. CDR3 region: CASSFLGARNNEQFF. DNA of the CDR3: TGTGCCAGCAGCTTTCTTGGGGCAAGGAACAATGAGCAGTTCTTC.

V usage is TRBV10-1 and J usage is TRBJ2-1, with 8 bases matching TRBD2. Trimming at V came to 6 bases and at J to 4 bases, leaving 5 bases not matched to a gene. The CDR3 sequence is 14 residues long. Germline V gene sequence: CDR1 WNHNN, CDR2 SYGVQD (reference sequence). The CDR3 DNA follows: TGCGCCAGCAGCGACGGGGGGGCGTACAATGAGCAGTTCTTC. This translates into CASSDGGAYNEQFF.

V usage is TRBV6-5 and J usage is TRBJ2-2; D unclear. The length of the CDR3 is 13 residues. Germline V gene data show CDR1 as MNHEY and CDR2 as SVGAGI. V lost 8 bases to trimming and J lost 6 bases, with 13 bases between them. The CDR3 spells CASGEVLSGELFF. CDR3 sequence (DNA): TGTGCCAGCGGTGAGGTCTTGTCCGGGGAGCTGTTTTTT.

The chain uses TRBV11-2 and TRBJ1-1; TRBD1 aligns across 10 bases. CDR3 length equals 12 residues. The J segment lost 5 bases and the V segment lost 8 bases, leaving 2 bases of the junction unmatched. Germline CDR1 and CDR2: SGHAT and FQNNGV. CDR3: CASLDRGTEAFF. In DNA form, the CDR3 reads TGTGCCAGCCTGGACAGGGGGACTGAAGCTTTCTTT.

DNA for the CDR3: TGTGCCAGCAGCCCAGAGACTAGCGGGGGCCGACCAACCTACGAGCAGTACTTC. The encoded protein is CASSPETSGGRPTYEQYF. The chain links TRBV4-2 to TRBJ2-7, with 12 bases aligning to TRBD2. The V segment lost 4 bases and the J segment 2 bases; nucleotides outside the gene matches: 12. This CDR3 spans 18 amino acids. Germline CDR1 is LGHNA and CDR2 is YNFKEQ.

This chain connects TRBV7-9 to TRBJ1-6; TRBD1 is a possible D gene (6 bases). V was clipped by 5 bases and J by 14 bases, with 13 bases between them. Germline CDR1 and CDR2: SEHNR and FQNEAQ (reference sequence). CDR3 length equals 12 residues. CDR3 nucleotide sequence: TGTGCCAGCAGCCGAGCCGGGACATCCCTCCACTTT. It translates to CASSRAGTSLHF.

The chain links TRBV6-5 to TRBJ2-7, with a possible D match to TRBD1 (6 bases). Deletions cut 1 base from V and 2 bases from J, with 15 bases between. Germline CDR1 reads MNHEY; CDR2 reads SVGAGI. This CDR3 is built from 16 residues. The CDR3 loop reads CASSYWAGVLPYEQYF. The CDR3 nucleotides read TGTGCCAGCAGTTACTGGGCAGGGGTCCTACCCTACGAGCAGTACTTC.

The V and J genes are TRBV5-5 and TRBJ2-1; 9 nucleotides line up with TRBD1. Trimming cost V 10 bases and J 7 bases; bases outside gene matches: 12. CDR1 and CDR2 from the germline V gene are SGHKS and YYEKEE (reference sequence). CDR3 size: 14 residues. The CDR3 loop is CAGGQGRIRNEQFF. Written as DNA, the CDR3 is TGTGCCGGAGGACAGGGGAGAATTCGAAATGAGCAGTTCTTC.

The J gene is TRBJ1-1, the V gene TRBV6-5; 11 nucleotides agree with TRBD1. V lost 6 bases and J lost 14; bases outside the gene matches: 11. The CDR3 is 13 amino acids. Per the germline V gene, CDR1 is MNHEY and CDR2 is SVGAGI. The CDR3 nucleotides are TGTGCCAGCAGGACCGGGACAGGGGGGGATGTCTTCTTT. Translated: CASRTGTGGDVFF.

This sequence joins TRBV7-3 and TRBJ2-1; a possible D gene is TRBD1 (6 bases). This CDR3 spans 14 amino acids. Deletions cut 1 base from V and 5 bases from J, with 9 bases between. CDR1 is SGHTA, CDR2 FQGTGA, per germline. For the CDR3, the DNA is TGTGCCAGCAGCTTAAGCAGGGGAGACAATGAGCAGTTCTTC. Its translation is CASSLSRGDNEQFF.

This rearrangement joins TRBV30 to TRBJ2-7; possibly TRBD2 for D (6 bases). The CDR3 loop spans 13 amino acids. Deletions cut 1 base from V and 5 bases from J, with 12 bases between. Germline CDR1 is GTSNPN and CDR2 is SVGIG (reference sequence). The CDR3: CAWSAGVGDEQYF. CDR3 in DNA: TGTGCCTGGAGTGCGGGGGTAGGTGACGAGCAGTACTTC.

The chain uses TRBV5-1 and TRBJ2-7; TRBD1 aligns across 7 bases. With V trimmed by 2 bases and J by 4 bases, 9 bases remained unmatched. Looked up from germline, CDR1 is SGHRS and CDR2 is YFSETQ. This CDR3 has 15 amino acids. The CDR3 nucleotides are TGCGCCAGCAGCTTAGTCAGACAGGGAGAATACGAGCAGTACTTC. This encodes CASSLVRQGEYEQYF.

This clone was observed once. This chain joins TRBV28 and TRBJ1-3; the D gene is possibly TRBD1 (6 bases). V was trimmed by 5 bases and J by 3 bases, leaving 11 bases between them. Germline V gene lookup returns CDR1 MDHEN and CDR2 SYDVKM. The CDR3 is made up of 14 amino acids. CDR3 sequence: CASSEPGVGNTIYF. CDR3 bases: TGTGCCAGCAGTGAACCAGGGGTTGGAAACACCATATATTTT. Variable domain in full (rest from reference TRBV28 and TRBJ1-3): DVKVTQSSRYLVKRTGEKVFLECVQDMDHENMFWYRQDPGLGLRLIYFSYDVKMKEKGDIPEGYSVSREKKERFSLILESASTNQTSMYLCASSEPGVGNTIYFGEGSWLTVV.